Sequencing of this T cell receptor (beta chain) was carried out in a study of molecular identifiers for immune sequencing clone quantification. This CDR3 spans 15 amino acids. Germline loops: CDR1 MDHEN, CDR2 SYDVKM. The V end was cut by 5 bases, the J end by 0 bases, with 11 bases between. Study-wide results and caveats: Effector cells kept over 97% of their molecules in clones above 20 RNA copies, while naive cells kept under 1% there.

This clonotype has more than one count but fewer than ten. What it binds is not known. TCRdb processed the PCR reads anew with MiXCR; each CDR3 protein has one entry. The repertoire holds 400,000 to 600,000 distinct CDR3 sequences, with roughly a fifth as singletons. CD8+CD4-CCR7+CD45RA+ sorting gave the naive CD8 T cells. This clonotype originated in a human donor in good health. Some libraries in this study had Jurkat cell RNA spiked in. The chain employs TRBV28 and TRBJ2-1; tentative D call: TRBD2 (5 bases). Sequenced input: naive CD8+ T cells from blood, with Jurkat cell RNA spiked in. The subset here: FACS-sorted CD8+CD4-CCR7+CD45RA+ naive T cells. In nucleotides, the CDR3 is TGTGCCAGCAGTCACTCCCGGGGCTCCTACAATGAGCAGTTCTTC. Translating gives CASSHSRGSYNEQFF.